Below are 9 T cell receptor beta chains sequenced from a single sample in a study of Ad26.COV2.S vaccination and SARS-CoV-2 variants. The repertoire was sequenced with immunoSEQ multiplex PCR; TCRdb's copy has only in-frame clones and lacks some. The sample gives hundreds of thousands of clones, roughly 90% of which show up once; roughly 1.5% is in the top ten. The treatment here: some 20 received Ad26.COV2.S at low or high dose, single or two shots; roughly 5 received placebo; per-sample allocation not given. Day 63 following the first vaccine or placebo injection was when the samples were taken. Sample: peripheral blood, taken in a trial of Ad26.COV2.S vaccine versus placebo. Receptors were obtained from a person between 18 and 60 years old who received the Ad26.COV2.S COVID-19 vaccine or a placebo.

The chain links TRBV12-3 or TRBV12-4 to TRBJ1-5; 8 bases fit TRBD1. The CDR3 covers 13 residues. Unmatched junction bases numbered 4, after V lost 6 bases and J lost 6 bases. CDR3 region: CASRTGEFQPQHF. DNA of the CDR3: TGTGCCAGCAGGACAGGGGAATTTCAGCCCCAGCATTTT.

The chain employs TRBV5-1 and TRBJ2-7; D is unresolved. CDR1 and CDR2 from the germline V gene are SGHRS and YFSETQ. Trimming took 8 bases from V and 0 from J, leaving 15 bases between them. The length of the CDR3 is 14 residues. The DNA for the CDR3 is TGCGCCAGTACAGACGTTCCGAGCTCCTACGAGCAGTACTTC. Protein: CASTDVPSSYEQYF.

The chain recombines TRBV10-3 with TRBJ1-5; the D is unclear. Germline-derived CDR1 and CDR2 are ENHRY and SYGVKD. The germline V and J ends were trimmed by 4 bases and 4 bases, with 11 bases remaining between them. This CDR3 comprises 14 residues. The CDR3 DNA is TGTGCCATCAGTGCAGTAACAGCTAATCAGCCCCAGCATTTT. Its translation is CAISAVTANQPQHF.

The chain joins TRBV5-1 to TRBJ1-4; TRBD1 agrees at 7 bases. Per germline, CDR1 SGHRS and CDR2 YFSETQ. With V trimmed by 1 base and J by 8 bases, 5 bases remained unmatched. This CDR3 has 14 amino acids. CDR3 coding DNA: TGCGCCAGCAGCTTGAACAGGGGAGGGGAAAAACTGTTTTTT. Residues: CASSLNRGGEKLFF.

This chain joins TRBV30 and TRBJ2-3; D gene uncertain. The CDR3 spans 12 residues. V lost 5 bases and J 4 bases, leaving 10 bases between the germline ends. The germline gives CDR1 GTSNPN, CDR2 SVGIG (reference sequence). DNA for the CDR3: TGTGCCTGGTCCTCGTGGGCAGATACGCAGTATTTT. This sequence encodes CAWSSWADTQYF. The full variable domain, rest sourced from reference TRBV30 and TRBJ2-3, is SQTIHQWPATLVQPVGSPLSLECTVEGTSNPNLYWYRQAAGRGLQLLFYSVGIGQISSEVPQNLSASRPQDRQFILSSKKLLLSDSGFYLCAWSSWADTQYFGPGTRLTVL.

The CDR3 sequence is CASSLVGDTFQPQHF. CDR3 nucleotides: TGTGCCAGCAGCTTAGTGGGGGATACGTTTCAGCCCCAGCATTTT. The genes are TRBV7-2 and TRBJ1-5, with a tentative D call TRBD1 (5 bases). Germline V gives CDR1 SGHTA, CDR2 FQGNSA. V gave up 1 base and J gave up 6 bases, with 13 bases separating them. The CDR3 contains 15 residues.

The chain employs TRBV4-2 and TRBJ2-5, with D uncertain. Germline lookup yields CDR1 LGHNA and CDR2 YNFKEQ. The CDR3 loop spans 12 amino acids. The V and J ends lost 2 bases and 5 bases respectively, with 6 bases between them. Written as DNA, the CDR3 is TGTGCCAGCAGCCAATTCGGGGAGACCCAGTACTTC. Translation: CASSQFGETQYF.

The rearrangement links TRBV2 to TRBJ1-2; tentatively, D is TRBD1 (5 bases). V was pared by 8 bases and J by 5 bases, with 21 bases between. CDR3 length: 15 residues. Germline V lookup: CDR1 SNHLY, CDR2 FYNNEI. CDR3 DNA sequence: TGTGCCAGCGTGTCGATGTTAGGGGCCCGGTATGGCTACACCTTC. Amino acids: CASVSMLGARYGYTF. Full variable domain (remainder filled in from reference TRBV2 and TRBJ1-2): EPEVTQTPSHQVTQMGQEVILRCVPISNHLYFYWYRQILGQKVEFLVSFYNNEISEKSEIFDDQFSVERPDGSNFTLKIRSTKLEDSAMYFCASVSMLGARYGYTFGSGTRLTVV.

The chain uses TRBV24-1 and TRBJ2-7; the D gene is possibly TRBD2 (6 bases). Germline CDR1 is KGHDR and CDR2 is SFDVKD. The ends were cut back, 3 bases at V and 2 bases at J, with 13 bases in the middle. CDR3 size: 15 residues. For the CDR3, the DNA is TGTGCCACCAGTGATGCCCGGGAGCCTCCCTACGAGCAGTACTTC. This encodes CATSDAREPPYEQYF.